Below, 10 T cell receptor beta chains from the same sample are listed, as sequenced in a study of blood T cell repertoires in COVID-19. Only in-frame clones appear in the TCRdb table, and some are missing; sequencing was by immunoSEQ multiplex PCR. This sample yields about 88,000 clones, of which about 90% are seen a single time; 5.5% to 8% belongs to the top ten. The sample consisted of peripheral blood. The receptor set was obtained from a man aged 18 to 29 with COVID-19, enrolled during active disease.

The chain combines TRBV7-2 with TRBJ1-6; 7 bases agree with TRBD1. Germline lookup yields CDR1 SGHTA and CDR2 FQGNSA. V gave up 0 bases and J gave up 7 bases; unmatched junction bases: 6. This CDR3 comprises 16 residues. CDR3 amino acids: CASSLATGQWNSPLHF. The DNA of the CDR3 is TGTGCCAGCAGCTTAGCTACGGGACAGTGGAATTCACCCCTCCACTTT.

The chain is built from TRBV19 and TRBJ2-1; 7 bases map to TRBD1. This CDR3 contains 15 residues. V trimming: 4 bases; J trimming: 5 bases; junction bases outside the gene matches: 8. Looked up from germline, CDR1 is LNHDA and CDR2 is SQIVND (reference sequence). The CDR3 DNA is TGTGCCAGTAGTAGGAGACAGGGTTCCCACAATGAGCAGTTCTTC. It encodes CASSRRQGSHNEQFF.

This chain uses TRBV6-1 with TRBJ2-5, with D perhaps TRBD1 (5 bases). Germline loops: CDR1 MNHNS, CDR2 SASEGT. There are 14 residues in the CDR3. V was shortened by 3 bases and J by 0 bases, with 8 bases between the two germline ends. CDR3 in amino acids: CASSDSGYQETQYF. The CDR3 DNA follows: TGTGCCAGCAGTGATTCAGGGTACCAAGAGACCCAGTACTTC.

The CDR3 region has the DNA TGTGCCAGCAGCTTAGAGGTGGGCGTAAGTGAGCAGTTCTTC. Residues: CASSLEVGVSEQFF. The V and J genes are TRBV11-3 and TRBJ2-1; no clear D gene. Germline lookup yields CDR1 SGHNT and CDR2 YENEEA. V gave up 0 bases and J gave up 9 bases, with 12 bases separating them. The CDR3 length is 14 residues. The full variable domain, in which reference TRBV11-3 and TRBJ2-1 provide the parts outside the CDR3, is EAGVVQSPRYKIIEKKQPVAFWCNPISGHNTLYWYLQNLGQGPELLIRYENEEAVDDSQLPKDRFSAERLKGVDSTLKIQPAELGDSAVYLCASSLEVGVSEQFFGPGTRLTVL.

The J gene is TRBJ2-7, the V gene TRBV7-2; maybe TRBD1 (5 bases). V gave up 6 bases and J gave up 2 bases, with 8 bases separating them. Germline V gene data show CDR1 as SGHTA and CDR2 as FQGNSA. CDR3 size: 12 residues. CDR3 coding DNA: TGTGCCAGCAGTGCGACAGCCTACGAGCAGTACTTC. It is translated as CASSATAYEQYF.

This chain joins TRBV6-5 and TRBJ2-5, with a possible D match to TRBD2 (7 bases). Deletions cut 2 bases from V and 4 bases from J, with 14 bases between. The CDR3 totals 15 residues. Germline V gene data show CDR1 as MNHEY and CDR2 as SVGAGI. The CDR3 nucleotides are TGTGCCAGCAGTTACATCCCAGGGGAGGGAGAGACCCAGTACTTC. It is translated as CASSYIPGEGETQYF.

Concerning this clone: The junction does not match germline at one end; this may be a read error. The CDR3 bases are TGTGCCAGCAGCCAAGCCGGGACAGGGAAGACGCTGCTTTTT. Translating gives CASSQAGTGKTLLF. The chain links TRBV3-1 (or the pseudogene TRBV3-2) to TRBJ1-4, with TRBD1 matching 9 bases. Per germline, CDR1 LGHDT and CDR2 YNNKEL (reference sequence). The CDR3 has 14 residues.

This clone was counted a few times. The rearrangement joins TRBV7-3 to TRBJ1-6; possible D gene TRBD1, 6 bases. CDR3 length: 14 residues. Germline values: CDR1 SGHTA, CDR2 FQGTGA. The germline V and J ends were trimmed by 5 bases and 5 bases, with 10 bases remaining between them. The CDR3 protein is CASSRTANNSPLHF. The CDR3 DNA reads as TGTGCCAGCAGCCGGACAGCTAATAATTCACCCCTCCACTTT.

V and J are TRBV18 and TRBJ1-5; D is perhaps TRBD1 (5 bases). This CDR3 comprises 13 residues. In germline, CDR1 is KGHSH, CDR2 LQKENI. The V end was cut by 4 bases, the J end by 4 bases, with 8 bases between. The CDR3 DNA is TGTGCCAGCTCACAGACAGCAAATCAGCCCCAGCATTTT. It codes for CASSQTANQPQHF. Variable domain in full (rest from reference TRBV18 and TRBJ1-5): NAGVMQNPRHLVRRRGQEARLRCSPMKGHSHVYWYRQLPEEGLKFMVYLQKENIIDESGMPKERFSAEFPKEGPSILRIQQVVRGDSAAYFCASSQTANQPQHFGDGTRLSIL.

This chain links TRBV6-2 or TRBV6-3 with TRBJ2-1; the match to TRBD1 covers 8 bases. With V trimmed by 5 bases and J by 9 bases, 15 bases remained unmatched. This CDR3 is built from 16 residues. Germline loops: CDR1 MNHEY, CDR2 SVGEGT. Here the CDR3 DNA reads TGTGCCAGCAGTCTCTTCCGGGACAGGAGAGGCAGTGAGCAGTTCTTC. Its translation is CASSLFRDRRGSEQFF.